Presented here are 14 T cell receptor beta chains from one specimen sequenced in a study of cytomegalovirus exposure and HLA in healthy donors. The PCR ran on 60 Vbeta and 13 Jbeta primers. This table comes from immunoSEQ multiplex PCR, and its TCRdb copy is limited to in-frame clones, with some not included. The table shows roughly 160,000 clones, with 80% to 90% occurring only once. The sequencing sample was made of PBMCs. These receptors were taken from a male donor in good health and CMV-seronegative.

The chain employs TRBV21-1 and TRBJ1-1; the table calls TRBD1, which could not be checked here. TRBV21-1 is described as a pseudogene. This CDR3 has 15 amino acids. Written as DNA, the CDR3 is TGTGCCAGCAGCAAAGCGCGACAGGAGAACACTGAAGCTTTCTTT. The encoded protein is CASSKARQENTEAFF.

The chain uses TRBV11-2 and TRBJ2-5, with 7 bases aligning to TRBD1. The trim removed 5 bases at V and 0 bases at J, leaving 6 bases unmatched. The CDR3 runs to 15 residues. CDR1 and CDR2 from the germline V gene are SGHAT and FQNNGV. CDR3 in amino acids: CASSIPGTDQETQYF. CDR3 sequence (DNA): TGTGCCAGCAGCATCCCCGGGACAGACCAAGAGACCCAGTACTTC.

The chain combines TRBV2 with TRBJ2-1; TRBD2 aligns across 12 bases. Germline V gives CDR1 SNHLY, CDR2 FYNNEI. With 4 bases clipped from V and 7 bases from J, the junction kept 2 bases outside the gene matches. The CDR3 covers 14 residues. The CDR3 sequence: CASSGTSGRNEQFF. The CDR3 DNA sequence: TGTGCCAGCAGTGGTACTAGCGGGAGGAATGAGCAGTTCTTC.

This clone was seen just once. This rearrangement joins TRBV2 to TRBJ1-1, with TRBD1 matching 7 bases. Germline-derived CDR1 and CDR2 are SNHLY and FYNNEI. V lost 6 bases, J lost 5 bases, and 9 bases stayed unmatched. The CDR3 is 14 amino acids. CDR3: CASSERGRGTEAFF. In DNA, the CDR3 is TGTGCCAGCAGCGAAAGGGGGCGCGGGACTGAAGCTTTCTTT.

The V call is TRBV19, the J call TRBJ1-2; TRBD1 agrees at 8 bases. The germline CDR1 and CDR2 sequences are LNHDA and SQIVND (reference sequence). The CDR3 extends over 15 amino acids. Trimming removed 8 bases from V and 0 bases from J; junction bases left unmatched: 8. The CDR3 region is CASQDRGNSNYGYTF. In DNA form, the CDR3 reads TGTGCCAGTCAAGACAGGGGAAACTCTAACTATGGCTACACCTTC.

The chain has TRBV7-6 and TRBJ2-7; TRBD1 matches at 7 bases. Per germline, CDR1 SGHVS and CDR2 FNYEAQ. The CDR3 contains 14 residues. J gave up 2 bases and V 6 bases, and 7 bases lay outside the gene matches. The CDR3 loop reads CASSSGQDAYEQYF. The DNA for the CDR3 is TGTGCCAGCAGTTCAGGACAGGACGCCTACGAGCAGTACTTC.

The gene calls are TRBV6-5 and TRBJ2-1, with 15 bases aligning to TRBD2. The CDR3 spans 15 residues. The V and J ends lost 6 bases and 10 bases, in that order; junction bases with no gene match: 7. Germline CDR1 reads MNHEY; CDR2 reads SVGAGI. This chain's CDR3 is CASRTGTSGGREQFF. CDR3 DNA: TGTGCCAGCAGAACCGGGACTAGCGGGGGGCGGGAGCAGTTCTTC.

The chain carries TRBV15 and TRBJ1-5; TRBD1 is a possible D gene (6 bases). Trimming pared 6 bases from V and 2 bases from J, leaving 11 bases between. The CDR3 sequence is 14 residues long. Germline loops: CDR1 LNHNV, CDR2 YYDKDF (reference sequence). The CDR3 nucleotides are TGTGCCACCAGGCCAGGGGATCGCAATCAGCCCCAGCATTTT. Residues: CATRPGDRNQPQHF.

This chain links TRBV28 with TRBJ1-1; D might be TRBD1 (6 bases). CDR3 size: 16 residues. Germline V lookup: CDR1 MDHEN, CDR2 SYDVKM. Trimming pared 2 bases from V and 1 base from J, leaving 14 bases between. The CDR3 DNA follows: TGTGCCAGCAGTTTAAGTACAGGGTGGGGGAACACTGAAGCTTTCTTT. It codes for CASSLSTGWGNTEAFF.

The chain links TRBV28 to TRBJ2-7; D may be TRBD1 (5 bases). The CDR3 contains 14 residues. Germline CDR1 is MDHEN and CDR2 is SYDVKM. The germline V and J ends were trimmed by 1 base and 2 bases, with 9 bases remaining between them. As DNA, the CDR3 is TGTGCCAGCAGTTTATCTGCAGGGCCCTACGAGCAGTACTTC. Amino acid sequence: CASSLSAGPYEQYF.

This clone was observed a handful of times. The chain has TRBV5-6 and TRBJ1-4; weak D call: TRBD1 (6 bases). V was shortened by 2 bases and J by 7 bases, with 15 bases between the two germline ends. The germline CDR1 and CDR2 sequences are SGHDT and YYEEEE. The CDR3 runs to 15 residues. CDR3 sequence reads: CASSFSLGQSEKLFF. The CDR3 region has the DNA TGTGCCAGCAGCTTCAGTTTAGGACAGTCTGAAAAACTGTTTTTT.

This sequence joins TRBV7-3 and TRBJ2-1; D is ambiguous. Between the trimmed V and J ends, which lost 6 bases and 8 bases, there was a span of 14 bases. Germline V lookup: CDR1 SGHTA, CDR2 FQGTGA. The CDR3 spans 13 residues. CDR3: CASSYWIGDEQFF. CDR3 nucleotides: TGTGCCAGCAGTTACTGGATCGGAGATGAGCAGTTCTTC. Filled out from reference TRBV7-3 and TRBJ2-1, the complete variable domain reads GAGVSQTPSNKVTEKGKYVELRCDPISGHTALYWYRQSLGQGPEFLIYFQGTGAADDSGLPNDRFFAVRPEGSVSTLKIQRTERGDSAVYLCASSYWIGDEQFFGPGTRLTVL.

The rearrangement uses TRBV18 and TRBJ2-6; D ambiguous. V shed 1 base and J shed 0 bases, with 7 bases lying between them. This CDR3 has 16 residues. Per the germline V gene, CDR1 is KGHSH and CDR2 is LQKENI. The CDR3 reads CASSPRAHSGANVLTF. The CDR3 nucleotides are TGTGCCAGCTCACCACGAGCCCACTCTGGGGCCAACGTCCTGACTTTC.

This clone was found a few times. The chain has TRBV9 and TRBJ2-7, with D possibly TRBD2 on 5 matching bases. V was cut by 3 bases and J by 6 bases, with 13 bases left in between. The CDR3 runs 13 residues. CDR1 is SGDLS and CDR2 is YYNGEE in the germline V gene. The CDR3 reads CASSADLLAEQYF. Here the CDR3 DNA reads TGTGCCAGCAGCGCGGACTTGTTAGCCGAGCAGTACTTC.